A single T cell receptor (beta chain) is shown here with its context. Its antigen remains unidentified. This entry belongs to a study of shared clonotypes between healthy human individuals. Germline lookup yields CDR1 SQVTM and CDR2 ANQGSEA. The length of the CDR3 is 13 residues. Losses at the gene ends were 5 bases for V and 3 bases for J; bases not matched to a gene: 3. Study observations and caveats: Investigators collected only blood, and repertoires in tissues likely differ. In general, naive subsets displayed greater estimated richness than memory subsets did. Relative to clonotypes present in all four donors, those not shared had lower generation probabilities.

Naive CD8 cells lacked CD45RO, underwent positive selection for CCR7 and left out terminally differentiated effector memory CD45RA+ cells. Produced via immunoSEQ multiplex PCR; TCRdb's table is partial and in-frame only. The table lists 2 million or so clones, 85% to 95% of them singletons. The chain uses TRBV29-1 and TRBJ2-1, with 8 positions matching TRBD2. This TCR derives from a man aged 18 to 35 in good health. The source material was naive CD8+ T cells sorted from blood. The CDR3 coding sequence is TGCAGCGTTAAGGGACTAGACTACAATGAGCAGTTCTTC. Its protein is CSVKGLDYNEQFF.